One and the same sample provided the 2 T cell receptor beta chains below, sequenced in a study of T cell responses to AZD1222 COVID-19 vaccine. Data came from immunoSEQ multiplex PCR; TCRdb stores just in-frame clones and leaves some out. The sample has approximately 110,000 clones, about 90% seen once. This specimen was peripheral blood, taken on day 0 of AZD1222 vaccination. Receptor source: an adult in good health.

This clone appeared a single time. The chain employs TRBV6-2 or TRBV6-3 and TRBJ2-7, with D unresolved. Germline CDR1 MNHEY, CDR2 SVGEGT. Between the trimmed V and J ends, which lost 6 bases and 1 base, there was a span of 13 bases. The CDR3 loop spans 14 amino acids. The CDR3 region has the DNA TGTGCCAGCAGCCTCAGACCGAATTCCTACGAGCAGTACTTC. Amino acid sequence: CASSLRPNSYEQYF.

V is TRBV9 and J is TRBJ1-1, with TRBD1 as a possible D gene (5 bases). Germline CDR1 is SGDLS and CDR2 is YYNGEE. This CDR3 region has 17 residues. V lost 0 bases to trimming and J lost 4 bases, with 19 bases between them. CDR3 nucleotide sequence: TGTGCCAGCAGCGTAGTAGTAGAGACGGAGGGGTGCACTGAAGCTTTCTTT. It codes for CASSVVVETEGCTEAFF.